Sequencing of this T cell receptor (beta chain) was carried out in a study of blood T cell repertoires in COVID-19. Whole-study context: From T cells, B-cell-depleted T cells, or PBMCs came the material, which was cDNA or gDNA.

Libraries were prepared by immunoSEQ multiplex PCR; TCRdb keeps only in-frame clonotypes and omits some of them. The profile shows more than 350,000 clones, about 90% of them singletons. This clone occurred once. This receptor was identified in a woman younger than 45 with COVID-19, enrolled during active disease. The sample consisted of peripheral blood.

The chain's CDR3 is CATSDQDRGSLNEQFF. DNA of the CDR3: TGTGCCACCAGTGATCAGGACAGGGGTTCCCTCAATGAGCAGTTCTTC. This sequence joins TRBV24-1 and TRBJ2-1; 9 nucleotides agree with TRBD1. The CDR3 sequence is 16 residues long. CDR1 and CDR2 from the germline V gene are KGHDR and SFDVKD. V dropped 3 bases and J dropped 6; count of bases not matched to a gene: 8.